Shown below are 4 T cell receptor beta chains from a single sample sequenced in a study of CD8 T cells in ankylosing spondylitis. TCRdb reanalysed the 5' RACE reads using MiXCR and keeps one entry per CDR3 protein. The table records some 350,000 distinct CDR3 sequences, roughly 14% of them present only once. The sample was blood, either unsorted or a sorted T cell fraction (not recorded which). The receptors derive from a male donor with ankylosing spondylitis or in good health (not recorded which).

The rearrangement joins TRBV6-1 to TRBJ2-1, with 8 bases fitting TRBD2. The CDR3 runs to 16 residues. The V gene end was trimmed by 6 bases and the J gene end by 2 bases; junction bases not matched to a gene: 9. In germline, CDR1 is MNHNS, CDR2 SASEGT. The CDR3 sequence is CASRGSSGSTYNEQFF. CDR3 nucleotide sequence: TGTGCCAGCAGGGGATCTAGCGGGTCTACCTACAATGAGCAGTTCTTC.

The V and J genes are TRBV4-2 and TRBJ2-7; no firm D call. This CDR3 is 15 amino acids long. The V and J ends lost 0 bases and 3 bases respectively, with 12 bases between them. CDR1 is LGHNA, CDR2 YNFKEQ, per germline. The CDR3 spells CASSQEKSWDYEQYF. The CDR3 DNA is TGTGCCAGCAGCCAAGAAAAGAGTTGGGACTACGAGCAGTACTTC.

This clonotype has ten or more counts. This chain uses TRBV20-1 with TRBJ1-4, with D possibly being TRBD1 (5 bases). This CDR3 is 14 amino acids long. Trimming left V 3 bases short and J 6 bases short, with 14 bases between. CDR1 DFQATT and CDR2 SNEGSKA come from the germline V gene (reference sequence). The CDR3 bases are TGCAGTGCTAGGGAAGGGGCCCTGGATGAAAAACTGTTTTTT. Translated, it gives CSAREGALDEKLFF.

This chain connects TRBV7-7 to TRBJ2-3; 8 bases fit TRBD2. This CDR3 has 15 residues. J lost 1 base, V lost 5 bases, and 5 bases had no gene match. Germline lookup yields CDR1 SSHAT and CDR2 FNYEAQ (reference sequence). CDR3 DNA: TGTGCCAGCAGCCGGAGCGGGGGCCGCACAGATACGCAGTATTTT. It is translated as CASSRSGGRTDTQYF.